These 8 T cell receptor beta chains were sequenced from one sample in a study of post-analysis software for immune sequencing data. Antigen specificity for these receptors is unknown. General study findings and limits: Controls showed lower frequencies than patients for roughly five TRBV segments, and TRBV5-6, TRBV5-1 and TRBV20-1 were among these.

TCR beta libraries were prepared from cDNA with unique molecular identifiers. Via MiXCR, TCRdb re-called the PCR reads, giving one row per CDR3 protein. The sample holds some 690,000 distinct CDR3 sequences, around 60% seen once. The material sequenced was blood. These receptors originate from a girl aged 2-10 years with multiple sclerosis.

The rearrangement uses TRBV4-2 and TRBJ2-3; 8 positions match TRBD1. Unmatched junction bases numbered 3, after V lost 4 bases and J lost 6 bases. The CDR3 is 13 residues long. Germline V CDR1 and CDR2: LGHNA, YNFKEQ. The CDR3 loop is CASSPRQGDTQYF. CDR3 nucleotides: TGTGCCAGCAGCCCCCGACAGGGGGATACGCAGTATTTT.

CDR3 residues: CSAREQGMRYGYTF. The DNA for the CDR3 is TGCAGTGCTAGAGAGCAGGGGATGCGGTATGGCTACACCTTC. The V call is TRBV20-1, the J call TRBJ1-2; TRBD1 might be the D (6 bases). V was cut by 0 bases and J by 5 bases, with 13 bases left in between. The CDR3 runs to 14 residues. Looked up from germline, CDR1 is DFQATT and CDR2 is SNEGSKA (reference sequence).

This sequence joins TRBV19 and TRBJ2-1; maybe TRBD2 (6 bases). The CDR3 length is 17 residues. V was cut by 7 bases and J by 5 bases, with 24 bases left in between. Per the germline V gene, CDR1 is LNHDA and CDR2 is SQIVND (reference sequence). The CDR3 sequence is CASTQPGRGAEDNEQFF. CDR3 coding DNA: TGTGCCAGTACCCAGCCGGGGCGGGGAGCGGAGGACAATGAGCAGTTCTTC.

This chain links TRBV18 with TRBJ2-3; D unresolved. The germline CDR1 and CDR2 sequences are KGHSH and LQKENI. The CDR3 is made up of 12 amino acids. V lost 5 bases to trimming and J lost 6 bases, with 9 bases between them. CDR3 sequence reads: CASSWSDDTQYF. As DNA, the CDR3 is TGTGCCAGCTCATGGTCCGACGATACGCAGTATTTT.

CDR3 residues: CASSEKGTGLGYGYTF. Here the CDR3 DNA reads TGTGCCAGCAGCGAGAAAGGGACAGGGCTGGGGTATGGCTACACCTTC. The V gene is TRBV7-9, the J gene TRBJ1-2; TRBD1 matches at 9 bases. CDR1 is SEHNR, CDR2 FQNEAQ, per germline (reference sequence). The CDR3 is made up of 16 amino acids. Germline trimming cut 5 bases from V and 5 bases from J; bases unmatched to any gene: 12.

The J gene is TRBJ1-1, the V gene TRBV7-9; D ambiguous. The CDR3 loop spans 14 amino acids. The ends were cut back, 5 bases at V and 7 bases at J, with 17 bases in the middle. The germline CDR1 and CDR2 sequences are SEHNR and FQNEAQ (reference sequence). CDR3 sequence: CASSPAFSLFEAFF. The CDR3 DNA is TGTGCCAGCAGCCCCGCCTTCAGCTTATTTGAAGCTTTCTTT. Based on the CDR3 plus reference TRBV7-9 and TRBJ1-1, the full variable domain is DTGVSQNPRHKITKRGQNVTFRCDPISEHNRLYWYRQTLGQGPEFLTYFQNEAQLEKSRLLSDRFSAERPKGSFSTLEIQRTEQGDSAMYLCASSPAFSLFEAFFGQGTRLTVV.

This clonotype came up a few times. V gene TRBV3-1 combines with J gene TRBJ2-5, with D possibly called TRBD1 or TRBD2 (5 bases each). The DNA end lines up better with TRBJ2-7; the J call may be wrong. The CDR3 extends over 14 amino acids. CDR1 is LGHDT and CDR2 is YNNKEL in the germline V gene (reference sequence). As DNA, the CDR3 is TGTGCCAGCAGCCAAGAGGGAAGGGACCACGAGCAGTACTTC. This sequence encodes CASSQEGRDHEQYF.

As to this clonotype: Its ends do not fully match the called genes, so a read error is possible. The V and J genes are TRBV6-1 and TRBJ2-3, with TRBD2 as a possible D gene (6 bases). The CDR3 spans 15 residues. CDR1 is MNHNS, CDR2 SASEGT, per germline. CDR3 DNA: TGTGCCAGCTCGCGGGTCGCGGGAAGCATAGATACGCAGTATTTT. Its translation is CASSRVAGSIDTQYF.